These 2 T cell receptor beta chains came from one sample sequenced in a study of blood T cell repertoires in COVID-19. The data were produced by immunoSEQ multiplex PCR, yet TCRdb's version contains in-frame clones alone and is incomplete. The sample lists roughly 180,000 clones, over 75% occurring once. The sequenced sample was PBMCs or T cells enriched from blood (not recorded which). These receptors came from a man between 50 and 59 years old who had recovered from COVID-19.

The chain joins TRBV6-5 to TRBJ1-5; D possibly corresponds to TRBD1 (6 bases). CDR1 is MNHEY and CDR2 is SVGAGI in the germline V gene. The CDR3 has 14 amino acids. V was cut by 0 bases and J by 5 bases, with 8 bases left in between. The CDR3 here is CASSYSTGYQPQHF. In DNA, the CDR3 is TGTGCCAGCAGTTACTCGACAGGTTATCAGCCCCAGCATTTT.

This clone was seen a single time. The rearrangement joins TRBV5-1 to TRBJ1-4; 9 bases agree with TRBD1. V shed 4 bases, J shed 2 bases, and the junction held 6 bases outside the gene matches. The length of the CDR3 is 16 residues. Germline V gives CDR1 SGHRS, CDR2 YFSETQ. The CDR3 protein is CASSRDRGGTNEKLFF. The CDR3 DNA reads as TGCGCCAGCAGCCGCGACAGGGGGGGTACTAATGAAAAACTGTTTTTT.